This T cell receptor (beta chain) stems from a study of blood T cells in healthy people across ages. Study background: Template switching caught about one barcoded beta molecule for each two T cells.

Germline-derived CDR1 and CDR2 are LGHNA and YSLEER. V trimming: 0 bases; J trimming: 5 bases; junction bases outside the gene matches: 12. This CDR3 region has 18 residues. This clonotype came up a few times. Its antigen is not identified. Study observations and caveats: Comparison with aged donors showed that long-lived donors had more naive CD4+ cells and higher diversity. Unknown CMV status may confound age-related changes in expanded clones.

The study drew donors from healthy Caucasian individuals in Russia aged 6 to 90. It was with a sample-barcoded 5' primer and a J-beta primer mix that a second PCR of roughly 6 to 12 cycles was run. TCRdb re-derived calls from the 5' RACE reads in MiXCR, one entry per CDR3 protein. The table shows 1.5 million to 2 million distinct CDR3 sequences, with 40% to 55% occurring only once. The specimen sequenced was blood. The chain is built from TRBV4-3 and TRBJ2-3, with 9 bases that match TRBD2. The TCR was taken from a woman between 40 and 50 years old in good health. CDR3 DNA: TGCGCCAGCAGCCAAGATAATTCGGCGGGACTAGCCGGAGATACGCAGTATTTT. This encodes CASSQDNSAGLAGDTQYF.